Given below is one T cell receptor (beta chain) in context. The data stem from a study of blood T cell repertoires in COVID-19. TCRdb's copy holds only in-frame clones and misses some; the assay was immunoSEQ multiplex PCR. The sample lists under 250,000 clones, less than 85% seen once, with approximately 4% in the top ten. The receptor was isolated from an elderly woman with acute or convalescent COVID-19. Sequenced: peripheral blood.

The CDR3 bases are TGTGCCAGTAGTCTTGGACAGGGTAGCTCCTATAATTCACCCCTCCACTTT. Its protein product is CASSLGQGSSYNSPLHF. This rearrangement joins TRBV19 to TRBJ1-6; 8 bases match TRBD1. In germline, CDR1 is LNHDA, CDR2 SQIVND (reference sequence). The CDR3 is made up of 17 amino acids. Trimming cost V 5 bases and J 0 bases; bases outside gene matches: 6.